Included here is one TCR beta chain sequence, with context. Its antigen is not known. This entry comes from a study of identical twins. Study results and caveats: When twins shared out-of-frame alpha sequences, those sequences had excess low generation probability.

Everyone who donated was a healthy Caucasian. The V gene's germline CDR1 is MNHEY and CDR2 SVGAGI. V shed 2 bases, J shed 2 bases, and the junction held 3 bases outside the gene matches. The CDR3 contains 15 residues. A template switching step contributed a universal primer site, while unique molecular identifiers were present in the cDNA. One entry per CDR3 protein, called by TCRdb with MiXCR from the 5' RACE reads. The top ten clones hold under 3% of a sample with about 570,000 distinct CDR3 sequences, approximately 10% of them seen once. The same data also contributed to another study, on yellow fever vaccine responses in identical twins. This second study notes: A vaccine T cell response that seemed partly convergent and partly personalized was reported in twins.

The chain couples TRBV6-5 to TRBJ1-2, with 9 bases lining up with TRBD1. The receptor was derived from a young woman in good health. The sequenced sample was PBMCs. The CDR3 is CASSYTGTGNYGYTF. In DNA form, the CDR3 reads TGTGCCAGCAGTTACACCGGGACAGGGAACTATGGCTACACCTTC.